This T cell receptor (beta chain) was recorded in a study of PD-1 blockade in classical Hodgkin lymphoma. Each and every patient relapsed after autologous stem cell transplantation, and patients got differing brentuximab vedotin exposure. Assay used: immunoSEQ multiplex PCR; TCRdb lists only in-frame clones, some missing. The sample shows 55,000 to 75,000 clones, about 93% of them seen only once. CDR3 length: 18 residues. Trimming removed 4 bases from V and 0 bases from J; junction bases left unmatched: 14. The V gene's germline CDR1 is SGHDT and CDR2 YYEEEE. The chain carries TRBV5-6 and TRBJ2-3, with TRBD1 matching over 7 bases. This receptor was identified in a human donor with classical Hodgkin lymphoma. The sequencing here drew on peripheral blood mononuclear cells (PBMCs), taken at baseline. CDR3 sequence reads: CASSRRDRLHVSTDTQYF. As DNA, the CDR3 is TGTGCCAGCAGCCGCCGGGACAGACTACATGTTAGCACAGATACGCAGTATTTT.